This TCR beta chain is drawn from a study of blood T cell repertoires in COVID-19. The wider study: Acute and convalescent COVID-19 specimens originated in the United States, Italy and Spain. In each case, the material was cDNA or gDNA derived from T cells, B-cell-depleted T cells, or PBMCs.

Generated by immunoSEQ multiplex PCR, the TCRdb table keeps only in-frame clones and is missing some. The sample contains roughly 100,000 clones, 84% of which appear only once. The TCR originated in a middle-aged man with active or convalescent COVID-19. Sequencing used peripheral blood.

The CDR3 here is CASSYSEGAYEQYF. CDR3 bases: TGTGCCAGCAGTTACAGCGAAGGGGCCTACGAGCAGTACTTC. The chain carries TRBV27 and TRBJ2-7, with D maybe TRBD1 (5 bases). Trimming removed 4 bases at V and 2 bases at J, with 12 bases between. The CDR3 covers 14 residues. The germline CDR1 and CDR2 sequences are MNHEY and SMNVEV (reference sequence).